The rows below give T cell receptor beta chains drawn from one sample of a study of T cell responses to AZD1222 COVID-19 vaccine. Here immunoSEQ multiplex PCR was the method, and the copy in TCRdb shows in-frame clones only, minus some. The table records some 150,000 clones, 88% of them present only once. This specimen consisted of peripheral blood, obtained on day 0 of AZD1222 vaccination. These receptors all come from an adult in good health. Both conserved end residues are part of each CDR3.

>14|TRBV6-5|TRBJ1-6
CASSYTGLNSPLHF
>14|TRBV14|TRBJ2-5
CASSPWEFEETQYF
>14|TRBV15|TRBJ1-5
CATSRDTSNQPQHF
>15|TRBV10-2|TRBJ1-1
CASSESGGTNTEAFF
>18|TRBV5-1|TRBJ2-1
CASSYLASGGATYNEQFF
>15|TRBV3-1/TRBV3-2|TRBJ2-2
CASRQGGQNTGELFF
>16|TRBV7-2|TRBJ2-7
CASSPSAGQGTYEQYF
>12|TRBV15|TRBJ1-2
CATSVQGYGYTF
>21|TRBV28|TRBJ2-6
CASSTMNAGWTRFSGANVLTF
>16|TRBV28|TRBJ1-3
CASRQHGGVAGNTIYF
>16|TRBV9|TRBJ2-2
CASSIGTSGNTGELFF
>15|TRBV7-7|TRBJ2-5
CASSPGAGGMETQYF
>14|TRBV9|TRBJ1-6
CASSATGLNSPLHF
>14|TRBV27|TRBJ1-1
CASSLRQTNTEAFF
>13|TRBV29-1|TRBJ1-1
CSVVAPGTVKAFF
>14|TRBV6-6|TRBJ1-5
CASSYRGRNQPQHF
>14|TRBV2|TRBJ1-5
CASTGGPSNQPQHF
>13|TRBV12-3/TRBV12-4|TRBJ1-1
CASSGQGNTEAFF
>11|TRBV20-1|TRBJ1-2
CSATTGYGYTF
>14|TRBV14|TRBJ2-3
CASSTGTYTDTQYF
>15|TRBV19|TRBJ2-7
CASSIAGTPWDEQYF
>15|TRBV7-2|TRBJ2-1
CASSRTSGVMSEQFF
>15|TRBV9|TRBJ1-1
CASSVGLTPNTEAFF
>11|TRBV24-1|TRBJ2-1
CATSFSNEQFF
>14|TRBV11-2|TRBJ2-1
CASSRFTGTLTAIF
>16|TRBV24-1|TRBJ2-5
CATSDPGQGPQETQYF
>12|TRBV28|TRBJ2-5
CASGLAEETQYF
>15|TRBV6-1|TRBJ1-2
CASSDRIGASYGYTF
>16|TRBV6-5|TRBJ1-4
CASSSSLDRGPEKLFF
>15|TRBV5-1|TRBJ2-5
CASSLYQGEKETQYF
>16|TRBV5-4|TRBJ2-7
CASSLVSGGLKNEQYF
>17|TRBV5-4|TRBJ2-2
CASSLGSGGTNTGELFF
>13|TRBV11-2|TRBJ2-2
CASSFLRGGELFF
>16|TRBV5-1|TRBJ2-6
CASSLAGSSGANVLTF
>14|TRBV7-2|TRBJ1-4
CASSFGQGVKKLFF
>16|TRBV10-3|TRBJ1-2
CAISDPGQGANYGYTF
>12|TRBV2|TRBJ1-5
CASSEPNQPQHF
>14|TRBV15|TRBJ1-5
CATSRDKGGQPQHF
>13|TRBV18|TRBJ1-2
CASSPDRSVGYTF
>14|TRBV13|TRBJ2-2
CASSLGTEGGELFF
>15|TRBV6-5|TRBJ1-3
CASSLGQLNGNTIYF
>13|TRBV11-2|TRBJ2-5
CASSIGLASDQYF
>17|TRBV19|TRBJ1-5
CASSTSQTGSGNQPQHF
>14|TRBV27|TRBJ2-5
CASSWDMEAETQYF
>15|TRBV4-1|TRBJ1-2
CASSRPSQGKYGYTF
>15|TRBV5-6|TRBJ2-3
CASIQLAGGGDTQYF
>14|TRBV7-9|TRBJ2-3
CASTKAGGTDTQYF
>16|TRBV18|TRBJ1-3
CASSPPGQGSGNTIYF